The T cell receptor (beta chain) under discussion was sequenced for a study of identical twins. This clonotype showed up many times. TCRdb re-derived calls from the 5' RACE reads in MiXCR, one entry per CDR3 protein. The sample lists around 250,000 distinct CDR3 sequences, over 9.5% occurring once. The V and J ends lost 6 bases and 5 bases respectively, with 16 bases between them. Germline V lookup: CDR1 MNHEY, CDR2 SVGEGT. This CDR3 has 14 residues. Donors were all healthy Caucasians. The same sample was also used in a study of yellow fever vaccine responses in identical twins.

V usage is TRBV6-2 or TRBV6-3 and J usage is TRBJ2-5; D uncertain. Material for sequencing was memory (CD45RO+) T cells sorted from blood. The clonotype comes from a woman younger than 30 in good health. CDR3 amino acids: CASRERPSGETQYF. DNA for the CDR3: TGTGCCAGCAGAGAGAGGCCCTCTGGGGAGACCCAGTACTTC.